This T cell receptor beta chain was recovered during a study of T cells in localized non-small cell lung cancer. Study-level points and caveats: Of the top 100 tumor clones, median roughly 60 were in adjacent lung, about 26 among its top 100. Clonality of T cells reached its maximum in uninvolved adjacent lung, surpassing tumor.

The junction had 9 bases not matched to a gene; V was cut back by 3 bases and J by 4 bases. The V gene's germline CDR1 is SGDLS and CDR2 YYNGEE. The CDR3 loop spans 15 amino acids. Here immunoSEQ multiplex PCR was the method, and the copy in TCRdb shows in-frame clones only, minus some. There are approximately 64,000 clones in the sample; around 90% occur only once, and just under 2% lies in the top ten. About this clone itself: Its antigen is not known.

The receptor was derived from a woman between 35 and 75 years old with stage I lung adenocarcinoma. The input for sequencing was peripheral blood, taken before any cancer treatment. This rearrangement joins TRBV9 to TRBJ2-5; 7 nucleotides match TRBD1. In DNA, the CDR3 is TGTGCCAGCAGCGCTGCAGGGGGTTTGAGAGAGACCCAGTACTTC. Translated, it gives CASSAAGGLRETQYF. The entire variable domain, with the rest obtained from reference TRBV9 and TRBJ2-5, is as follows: DSGVTQTPKHLITATGQRVTLRCSPRSGDLSVYWYQQSLDQGLQFLIQYYNGEERAKGNILERFSAQQFPDLHSELNLSSLELGDSALYFCASSAAGGLRETQYFGPGTRLLVL.